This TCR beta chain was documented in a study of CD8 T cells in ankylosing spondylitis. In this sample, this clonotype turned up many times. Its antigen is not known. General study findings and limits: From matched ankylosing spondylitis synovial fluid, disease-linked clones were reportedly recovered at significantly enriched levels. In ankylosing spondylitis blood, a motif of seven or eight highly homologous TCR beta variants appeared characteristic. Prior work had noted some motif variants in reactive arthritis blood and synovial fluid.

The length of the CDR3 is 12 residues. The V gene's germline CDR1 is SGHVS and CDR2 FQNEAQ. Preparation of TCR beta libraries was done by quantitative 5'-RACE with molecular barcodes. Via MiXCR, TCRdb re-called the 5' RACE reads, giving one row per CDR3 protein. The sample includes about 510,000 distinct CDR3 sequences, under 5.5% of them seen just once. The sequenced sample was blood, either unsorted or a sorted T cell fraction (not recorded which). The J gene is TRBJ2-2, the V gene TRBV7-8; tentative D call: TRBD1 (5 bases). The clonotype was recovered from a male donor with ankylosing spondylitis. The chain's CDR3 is CFRQGNTGELFF. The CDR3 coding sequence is TGTTTTAGGCAGGGAAACACCGGGGAGCTGTTTTTT.